Sequencing of this TCR beta chain was carried out in a study of blood T cell repertoires in COVID-19. The CDR3 spans 16 residues. The V gene's germline CDR1 is SGHKS and CDR2 YYEKEE (reference sequence). Losses at the gene ends were 0 bases for V and 5 bases for J; bases not matched to a gene: 3. Profiled with immunoSEQ multiplex PCR; TCRdb holds only in-frame clones, not every one. The sample includes 200,000 to 250,000 clones, about 80% of them seen just once. The J gene is TRBJ2-5, the V gene TRBV5-5, with TRBD2 matching over 14 bases. The clonotype comes from a woman aged 25 to 45 who had recovered from COVID-19. The sequenced sample was peripheral blood. The CDR3 DNA reads as TGTGCCAGCAGCTTGGATCGGACTAGCGGGAGGGAGACCCAGTACTTC. It codes for CASSLDRTSGRETQYF.